This entry is about one TCR beta chain. The CDR3 runs to 15 residues. The J segment lost 7 bases and the V segment lost 3 bases, leaving 8 bases of the junction unmatched. Germline loops: CDR1 LNHDA, CDR2 SQIVND (reference sequence). The record originates from a study of T cell changes during pregnancy in multiple sclerosis. TCRdb's copy holds only in-frame clones and misses some; the assay was immunoSEQ multiplex PCR. The data contain tens of thousands of clones, 85% to 95% of them singletons. The sequenced sample was CD8+ T cells from peripheral blood mononuclear cells, obtained in the third trimester of pregnancy. The sequence was collected from a female donor in good health, enrolled as a control in a pregnancy study. The rearrangement joins TRBV19 to TRBJ2-1, with TRBD1 matching over 8 bases. CDR3 nucleotide sequence: TGTGCCAGTAGTATCCTGGACAGGGCGAAGAATGAGCAGTTCTTC. This gives the protein CASSILDRAKNEQFF. The full variable domain, completed using reference TRBV19 and TRBJ2-1, is DGGITQSPKYLFRKEGQNVTLSCEQNLNHDAMYWYRQDPGQGLRLIYYSQIVNDFQKGDIAEGYSVSREKKESFPLTVTSAQKNPTAFYLCASSILDRAKNEQFFGPGTRLTVL.